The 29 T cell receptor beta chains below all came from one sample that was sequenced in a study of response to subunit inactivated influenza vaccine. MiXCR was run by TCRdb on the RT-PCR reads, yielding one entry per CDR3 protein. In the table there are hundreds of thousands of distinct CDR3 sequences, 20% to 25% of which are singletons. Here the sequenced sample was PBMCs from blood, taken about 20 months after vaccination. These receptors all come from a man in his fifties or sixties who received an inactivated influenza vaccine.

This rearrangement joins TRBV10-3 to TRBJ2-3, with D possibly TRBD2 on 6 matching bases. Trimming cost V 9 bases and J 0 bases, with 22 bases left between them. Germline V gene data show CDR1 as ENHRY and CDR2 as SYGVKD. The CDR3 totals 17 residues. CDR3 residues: CAISPLGGNPSTDTQYF. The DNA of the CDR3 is TGTGCCATTTCCCCACTTGGAGGGAACCCTAGCACAGATACGCAGTATTTT.

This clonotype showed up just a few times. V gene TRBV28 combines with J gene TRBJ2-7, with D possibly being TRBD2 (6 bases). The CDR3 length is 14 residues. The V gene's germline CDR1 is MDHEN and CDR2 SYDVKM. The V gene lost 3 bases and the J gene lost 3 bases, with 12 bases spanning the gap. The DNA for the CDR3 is TGTGCCAGCAGTTTTTCGGGAGTTAACTACGAGCAGTACTTC. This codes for CASSFSGVNYEQYF.

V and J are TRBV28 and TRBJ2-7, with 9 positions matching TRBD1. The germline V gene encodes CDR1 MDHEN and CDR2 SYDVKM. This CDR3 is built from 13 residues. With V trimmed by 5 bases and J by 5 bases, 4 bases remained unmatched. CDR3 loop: CASSRQGEHEQYF. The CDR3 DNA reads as TGTGCCAGCAGTCGACAGGGGGAACACGAGCAGTACTTC.

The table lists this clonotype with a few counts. The CDR3 is CATSRDYPSMTQYF. The CDR3 DNA sequence: TGTGCCACCAGCAGGGACTATCCGTCAATGACCCAGTACTTC. The V call is TRBV15, the J call TRBJ2-5, with D possibly being TRBD2 (6 bases). Trimming shortened V by 3 bases and J by 7 bases, and 15 bases separated the two germline ends. CDR1 and CDR2 (germline): LNHNV, YYDKDF (reference sequence). The CDR3 is 14 amino acids. The entire variable domain, with the rest obtained from reference TRBV15 and TRBJ2-5, is as follows: DAMVIQNPRYQVTQFGKPVTLSCSQTLNHNVMYWYQQKSSQAPKLLFHYYDKDFNNEADTPDNFQSRRPNTSFCFLDIRSPGLGDTAMYLCATSRDYPSMTQYFGPGTRLLVL.

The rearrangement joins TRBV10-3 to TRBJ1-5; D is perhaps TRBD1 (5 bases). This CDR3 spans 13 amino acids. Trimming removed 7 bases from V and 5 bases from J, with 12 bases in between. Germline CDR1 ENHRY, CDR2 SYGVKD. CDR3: CAINRQPDQPQHF. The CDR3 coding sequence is TGTGCCATCAATCGACAGCCTGATCAGCCCCAGCATTTT.

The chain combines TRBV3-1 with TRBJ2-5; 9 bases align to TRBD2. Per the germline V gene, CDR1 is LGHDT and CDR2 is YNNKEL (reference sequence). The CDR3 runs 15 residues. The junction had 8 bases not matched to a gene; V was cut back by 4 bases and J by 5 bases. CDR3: CASSLHLAGQETQYF. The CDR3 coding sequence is TGTGCCAGCAGCCTCCACCTAGCGGGACAGGAGACCCAGTACTTC.

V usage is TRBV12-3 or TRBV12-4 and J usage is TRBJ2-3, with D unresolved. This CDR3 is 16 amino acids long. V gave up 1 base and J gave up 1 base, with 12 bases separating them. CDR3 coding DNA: TGTGCCAGCAGTTTAGAGGGCCAGTCCCGCACAGATACGCAGTATTTT. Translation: CASSLEGQSRTDTQYF.

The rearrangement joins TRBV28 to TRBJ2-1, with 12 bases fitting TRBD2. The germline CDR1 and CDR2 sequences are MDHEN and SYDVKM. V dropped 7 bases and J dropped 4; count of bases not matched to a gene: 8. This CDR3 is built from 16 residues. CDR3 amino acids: CASTRLAGGLYNEQFF. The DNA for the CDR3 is TGTGCCAGCACTCGGCTAGCGGGAGGGCTTTACAATGAGCAGTTCTTC.

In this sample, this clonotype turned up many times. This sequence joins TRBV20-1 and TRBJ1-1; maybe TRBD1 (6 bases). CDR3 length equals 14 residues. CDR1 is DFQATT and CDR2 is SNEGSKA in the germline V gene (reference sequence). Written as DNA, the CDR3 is TGCAGAGTACCAGGGGACGACCTGAACACTGAAGCTTTCTTT. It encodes CRVPGDDLNTEAFF.

The CDR3 protein is CASSSDRVNEKLFF. As DNA, the CDR3 is TGCGCCAGCAGCTCGGACAGGGTAAACGAAAAACTGTTTTTT. J is TRBJ1-4 and V is TRBV5-1, with TRBD1 identical over 8 bases. V trimming: 3 bases; J trimming: 8 bases; junction bases outside the gene matches: 6. Per germline, CDR1 SGHRS and CDR2 YFSETQ. CDR3 length equals 14 residues.

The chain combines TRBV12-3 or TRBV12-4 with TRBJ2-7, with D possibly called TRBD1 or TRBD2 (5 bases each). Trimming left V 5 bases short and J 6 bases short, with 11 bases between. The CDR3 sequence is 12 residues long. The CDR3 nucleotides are TGTGCCAGCAGTGACCCCGGGGCCGAGCAGTACTTC. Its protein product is CASSDPGAEQYF.

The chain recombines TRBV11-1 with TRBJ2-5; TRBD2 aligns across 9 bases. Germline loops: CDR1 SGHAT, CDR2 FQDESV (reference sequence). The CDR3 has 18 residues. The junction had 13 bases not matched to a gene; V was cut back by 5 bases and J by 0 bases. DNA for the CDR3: TGTGCCAGCAGCCCTAGGGCTAGCGGGGTCAAGTACCAAGAGACCCAGTACTTC. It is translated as CASSPRASGVKYQETQYF. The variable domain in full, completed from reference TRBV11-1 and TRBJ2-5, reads EAEVAQSPRYKITEKSQAVAFWCDPISGHATLYWYRQILGQGPELLVQFQDESVVDDSQLPKDRFSAERLKGVDSTLKIQPAELGDSAMYLCASSPRASGVKYQETQYFGPGTRLLVL.

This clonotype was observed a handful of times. DNA for the CDR3: TGTGCCACCAGCAGAGACAGGGTCTATAGCTATGGCTACACCTTC. It yields the protein CATSRDRVYSYGYTF. The chain couples TRBV15 to TRBJ1-2, with D possibly matching TRBD1 (5 bases). Germline CDR1 reads LNHNV; CDR2 reads YYDKDF (reference sequence). The CDR3 covers 15 residues. Between the trimmed V and J ends, which lost 0 bases and 4 bases, there was a span of 12 bases.

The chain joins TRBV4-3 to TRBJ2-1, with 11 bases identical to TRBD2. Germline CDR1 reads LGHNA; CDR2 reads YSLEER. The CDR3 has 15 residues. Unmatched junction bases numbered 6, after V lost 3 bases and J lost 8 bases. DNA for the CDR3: TGCGCCAGCAGCCATACTAGCGGGAGTTCCGATGAGCAGTTCTTC. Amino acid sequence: CASSHTSGSSDEQFF.

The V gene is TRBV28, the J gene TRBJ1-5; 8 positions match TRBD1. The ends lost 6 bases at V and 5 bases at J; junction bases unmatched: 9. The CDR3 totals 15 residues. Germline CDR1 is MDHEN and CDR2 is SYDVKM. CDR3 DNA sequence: TGTGCCAGCAGCTATCCGGGACAGGACTATCAGCCCCAGCATTTT. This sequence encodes CASSYPGQDYQPQHF.

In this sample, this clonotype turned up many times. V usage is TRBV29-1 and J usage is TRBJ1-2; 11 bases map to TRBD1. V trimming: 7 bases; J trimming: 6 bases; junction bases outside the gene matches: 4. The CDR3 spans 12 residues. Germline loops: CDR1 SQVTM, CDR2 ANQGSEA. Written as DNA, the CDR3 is TGCAGCGCGGACAGGGGGCCTGATGGCTACACCTTC. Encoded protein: CSADRGPDGYTF.

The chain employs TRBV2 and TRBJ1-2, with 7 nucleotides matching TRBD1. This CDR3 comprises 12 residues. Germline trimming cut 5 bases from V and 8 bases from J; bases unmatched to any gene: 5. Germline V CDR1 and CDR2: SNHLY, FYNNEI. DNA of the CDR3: TGTGCCAGCAGTTCAGGGGGATTGGGCTACACCTTC. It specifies CASSSGGLGYTF.

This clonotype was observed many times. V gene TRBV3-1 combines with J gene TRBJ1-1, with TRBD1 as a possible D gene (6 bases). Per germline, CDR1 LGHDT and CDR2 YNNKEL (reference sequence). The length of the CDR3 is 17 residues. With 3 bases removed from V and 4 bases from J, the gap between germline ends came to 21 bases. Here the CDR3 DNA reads TGTGCCAGCAGCCATGGGGATTTAGGACAGACGACCACTGAAGCTTTCTTT. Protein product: CASSHGDLGQTTTEAFF.

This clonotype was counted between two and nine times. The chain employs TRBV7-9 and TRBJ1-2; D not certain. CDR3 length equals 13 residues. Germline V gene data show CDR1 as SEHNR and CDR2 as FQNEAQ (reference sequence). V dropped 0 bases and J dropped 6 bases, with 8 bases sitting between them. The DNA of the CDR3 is TGTGCCAGCAGCTTAGCAGGATCGAATGGCTACACCTTC. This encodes CASSLAGSNGYTF.

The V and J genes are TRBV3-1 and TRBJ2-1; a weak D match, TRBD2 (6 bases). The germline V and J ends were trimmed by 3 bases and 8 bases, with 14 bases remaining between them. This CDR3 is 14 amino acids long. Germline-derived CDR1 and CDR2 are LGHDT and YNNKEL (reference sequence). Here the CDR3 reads CASSQASGGYEQFF. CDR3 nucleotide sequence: TGTGCCAGCAGCCAGGCTAGTGGGGGGTATGAGCAGTTCTTC.

DNA of the CDR3: TGCAGCGTAGCACAGGGGGCCTATCAGCCCCAGCATTTT. Its protein product is CSVAQGAYQPQHF. The V call is TRBV29-1, the J call TRBJ1-5; 9 positions match TRBD1. The CDR3 is 13 amino acids. The V gene's germline CDR1 is SQVTM and CDR2 ANQGSEA. The V gene end was trimmed by 6 bases and the J gene end by 5 bases; junction bases not matched to a gene: 5.

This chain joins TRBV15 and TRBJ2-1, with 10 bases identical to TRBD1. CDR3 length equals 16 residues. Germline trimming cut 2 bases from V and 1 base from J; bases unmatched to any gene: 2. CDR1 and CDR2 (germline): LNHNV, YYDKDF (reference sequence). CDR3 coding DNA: TGTGCCACCAGCAGATGGACAGGGGGATCCTACAATGAGCAGTTCTTC. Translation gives CATSRWTGGSYNEQFF.

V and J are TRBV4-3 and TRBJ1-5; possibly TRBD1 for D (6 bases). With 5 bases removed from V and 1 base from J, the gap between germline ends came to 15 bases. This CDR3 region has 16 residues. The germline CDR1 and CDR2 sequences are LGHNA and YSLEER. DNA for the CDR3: TGCGCCAGCAGCGCACAGTGGAGGGGGAGCAATCAGCCCCAGCATTTT. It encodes CASSAQWRGSNQPQHF.

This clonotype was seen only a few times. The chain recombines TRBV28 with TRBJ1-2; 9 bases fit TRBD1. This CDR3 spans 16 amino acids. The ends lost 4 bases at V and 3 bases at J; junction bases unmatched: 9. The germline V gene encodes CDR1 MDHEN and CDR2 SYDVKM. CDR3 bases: TGTGCCAGCAGTTCAGTCGTCTGGGACAGGGACTATGGCTACACCTTC. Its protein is CASSSVVWDRDYGYTF.

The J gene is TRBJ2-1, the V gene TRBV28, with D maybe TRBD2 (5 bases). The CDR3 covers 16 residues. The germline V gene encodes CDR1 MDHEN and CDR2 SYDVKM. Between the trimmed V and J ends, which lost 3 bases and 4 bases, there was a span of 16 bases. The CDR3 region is CASSFLGLSGYNEQFF. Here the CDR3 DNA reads TGTGCCAGCAGTTTTTTAGGACTCTCGGGGTACAATGAGCAGTTCTTC.

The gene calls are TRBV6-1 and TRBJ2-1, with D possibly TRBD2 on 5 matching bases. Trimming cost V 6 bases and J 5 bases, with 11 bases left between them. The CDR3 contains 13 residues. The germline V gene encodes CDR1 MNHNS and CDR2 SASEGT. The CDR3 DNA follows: TGTGCCAGCAGGGGAATGGGAGACAATGAGCAGTTCTTC. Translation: CASRGMGDNEQFF.

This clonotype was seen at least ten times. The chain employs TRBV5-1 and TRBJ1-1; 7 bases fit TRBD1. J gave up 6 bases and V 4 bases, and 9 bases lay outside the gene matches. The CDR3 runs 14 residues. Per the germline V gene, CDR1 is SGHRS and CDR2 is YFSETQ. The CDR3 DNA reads TGCGCCAGCAGCCCACAGGGGCTTAACGCTGAAGCTTTCTTT. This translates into CASSPQGLNAEAFF.

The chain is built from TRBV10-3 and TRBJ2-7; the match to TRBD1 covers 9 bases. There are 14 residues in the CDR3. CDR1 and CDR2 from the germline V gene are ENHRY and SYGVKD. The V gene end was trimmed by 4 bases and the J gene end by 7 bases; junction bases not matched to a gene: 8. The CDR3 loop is CAISAGQGREEQYF. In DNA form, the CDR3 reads TGTGCCATCAGTGCGGGACAGGGTAGGGAGGAGCAGTACTTC.

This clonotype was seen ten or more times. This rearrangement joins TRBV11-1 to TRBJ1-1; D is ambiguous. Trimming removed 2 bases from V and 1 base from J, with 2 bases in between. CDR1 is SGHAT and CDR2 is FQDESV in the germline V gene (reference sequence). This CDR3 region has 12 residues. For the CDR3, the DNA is TGTGCCAGCAGCTTATCGAACACTGAAGCTTTCTTT. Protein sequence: CASSLSNTEAFF.